This T cell receptor (beta chain) was identified in a study of T cell repertoires in aging, cancer and after chemotherapy. In the study overall: Six age groups, ranging from 30 or younger to 70 or older, included the donors. The whole study produced a dataset of roughly 8.8 million TCR reads. General observations from the study: Across the chemotherapy interval, each cancer cohort showed higher median generation probability, suggesting thymic rebound. These repertoire data do not allow conclusions about immunological memory after chemotherapy.

The length of the CDR3 is 13 residues. In germline, CDR1 is SQVTM, CDR2 ANQGSEA. V was clipped by 3 bases and J by 4 bases; unmatched bases: 4. This clonotype is medium-sized. Its target is unknown. A mixed TRB-A/B primer pool amplified rearranged TRB by multiplex touch-down PCR. TCRdb re-called the multiplex PCR reads through MiXCR, storing one row per CDR3 protein. The data hold around 7,800 distinct CDR3 sequences, with around 25% observed a single time. The template was genomic DNA from peripheral blood, not RNA. The V call is TRBV29-1, the J call TRBJ1-2; 8 bases fit TRBD1. The clonotype was recovered from a human donor with a blood cancer. The specimen sequenced was blood. CDR3 DNA: TGCAGCGTTGATACGGACAGGGCCTATGGCTACACCTTC. Translating gives CSVDTDRAYGYTF.